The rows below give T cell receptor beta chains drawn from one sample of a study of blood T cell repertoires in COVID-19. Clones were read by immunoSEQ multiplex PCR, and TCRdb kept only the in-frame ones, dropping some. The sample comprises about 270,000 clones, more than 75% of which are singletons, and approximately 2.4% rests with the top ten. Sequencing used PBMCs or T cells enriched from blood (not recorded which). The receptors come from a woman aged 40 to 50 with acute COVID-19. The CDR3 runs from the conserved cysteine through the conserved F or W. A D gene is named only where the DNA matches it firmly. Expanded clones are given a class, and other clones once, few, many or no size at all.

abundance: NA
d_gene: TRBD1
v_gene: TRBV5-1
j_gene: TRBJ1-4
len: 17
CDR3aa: CASSRGPRQGAWEKLFF
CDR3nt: TGCGCCAGCAGCCGAGGACCCCGGCAGGGGGCGTGGGAAAAACTGTTTTTT

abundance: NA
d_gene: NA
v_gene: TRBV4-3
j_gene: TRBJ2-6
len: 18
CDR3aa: CASSQTGTQSSGANVLTF
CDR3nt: TGCGCCAGCAGCCAGACCGGGACACAAAGCTCTGGGGCCAACGTCCTGACTTTC

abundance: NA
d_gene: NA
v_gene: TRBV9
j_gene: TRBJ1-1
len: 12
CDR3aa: CASSAGGSEAFF
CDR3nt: TGTGCCAGCAGCGCAGGAGGGTCTGAAGCTTTCTTT

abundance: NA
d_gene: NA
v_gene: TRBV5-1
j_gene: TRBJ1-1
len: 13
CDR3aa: CASSSGTATEAFF
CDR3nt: TGCGCCAGCAGTTCAGGGACTGCCACTGAAGCTTTCTTT

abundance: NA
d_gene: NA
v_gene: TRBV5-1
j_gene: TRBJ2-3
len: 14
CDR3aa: CASSNTPSTDTQYF
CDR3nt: TGCGCCAGCAGCAACACCCCGTCCACAGATACGCAGTATTTT

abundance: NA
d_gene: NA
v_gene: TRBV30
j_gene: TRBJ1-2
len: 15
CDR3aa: CAWSPFGGASSGYTF
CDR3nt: TGTGCCTGGAGCCCCTTTGGGGGGGCATCTAGTGGCTACACCTTC

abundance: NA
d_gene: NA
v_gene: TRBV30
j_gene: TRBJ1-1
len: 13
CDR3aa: CAWRGDTYTEAFF
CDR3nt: TGTGCCTGGAGGGGAGACACCTACACTGAAGCTTTCTTT

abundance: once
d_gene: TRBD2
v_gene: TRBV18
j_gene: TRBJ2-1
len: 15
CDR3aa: CASSVRGSSYNEQFF
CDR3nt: TGTGCCAGCTCAGTCCGCGGGAGTTCCTACAATGAGCAGTTCTTC

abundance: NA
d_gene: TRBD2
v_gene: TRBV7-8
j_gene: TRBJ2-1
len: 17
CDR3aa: CASSLRRGGDSYNEQFF
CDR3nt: TGTGCCAGCAGCTTAAGGCGGGGGGGCGACTCCTACAATGAGCAGTTCTTC

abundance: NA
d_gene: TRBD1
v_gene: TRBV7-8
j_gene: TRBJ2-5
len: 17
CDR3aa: CASSLTGTGRGQETQYF
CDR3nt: TGTGCCAGCAGCTTAACGGGGACAGGGCGAGGGCAAGAGACCCAGTACTTC

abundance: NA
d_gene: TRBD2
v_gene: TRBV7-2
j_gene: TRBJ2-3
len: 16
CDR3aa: CASSHTSGGAADTQYF
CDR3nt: TGTGCCAGCAGCCACACTAGCGGGGGGGCAGCAGATACGCAGTATTTT

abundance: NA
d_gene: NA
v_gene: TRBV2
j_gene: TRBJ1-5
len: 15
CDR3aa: CASSEMGRGGQPQHF
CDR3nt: TGTGCCAGCAGTGAAATGGGCAGGGGAGGGCAGCCCCAGCATTTT

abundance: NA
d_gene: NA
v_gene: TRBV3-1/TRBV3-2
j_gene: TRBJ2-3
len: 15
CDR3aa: CASSQEGGFTDTQYF
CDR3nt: TGTGCCAGCAGCCAAGAAGGAGGATTCACAGATACGCAGTATTTT

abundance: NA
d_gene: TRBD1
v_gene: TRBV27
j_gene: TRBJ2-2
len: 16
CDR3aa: CASRLQGNANTGELFF
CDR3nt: TGTGCCAGCAGACTACAGGGGAACGCGAACACCGGGGAGCTGTTTTTT

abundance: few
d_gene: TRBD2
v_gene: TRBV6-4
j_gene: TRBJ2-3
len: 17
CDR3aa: CASLGLAGGVQTDTQYF
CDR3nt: TGTGCCAGCTTGGGACTAGCGGGGGGTGTTCAAACAGATACGCAGTATTTT

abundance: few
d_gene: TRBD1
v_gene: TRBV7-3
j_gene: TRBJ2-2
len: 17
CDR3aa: CASSAGQGALDTGELFF
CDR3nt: TGTGCCAGCAGCGCAGGACAGGGGGCGCTGGACACCGGGGAGCTGTTTTTT

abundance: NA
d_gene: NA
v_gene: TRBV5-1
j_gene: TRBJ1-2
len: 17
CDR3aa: CASSPYHGTRANYGYTF
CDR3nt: TGCGCCAGCAGCCCATACCACGGGACAAGAGCTAACTATGGCTACACCTTC

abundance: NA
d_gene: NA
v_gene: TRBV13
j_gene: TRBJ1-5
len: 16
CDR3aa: CASSAGQKKGIQPQHF
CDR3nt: TGTGCCAGCAGCGCCGGACAGAAGAAGGGAATTCAGCCCCAGCATTTT

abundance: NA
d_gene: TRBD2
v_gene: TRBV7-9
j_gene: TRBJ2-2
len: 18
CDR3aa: CASSLGGELAGGTGELFF
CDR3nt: TGTGCCAGCAGCTTGGGGGGTGAACTAGCGGGAGGCACCGGGGAGCTGTTTTTT

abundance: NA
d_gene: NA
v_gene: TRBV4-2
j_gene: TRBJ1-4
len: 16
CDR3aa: CASRPRGGGDNEKLFF
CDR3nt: TGTGCCAGCCGACCCAGGGGAGGGGGGGATAATGAAAAACTGTTTTTT

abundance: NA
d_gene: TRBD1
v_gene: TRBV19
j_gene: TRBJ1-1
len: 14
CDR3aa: CASSVGGGGTEAFF
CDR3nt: TGTGCCAGTAGTGTAGGGGGCGGTGGCACTGAAGCTTTCTTT

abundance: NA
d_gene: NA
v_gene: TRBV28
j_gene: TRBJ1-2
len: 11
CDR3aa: CASSSNYGYTF
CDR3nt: TGTGCCAGCAGTTCGAACTATGGCTACACCTTC

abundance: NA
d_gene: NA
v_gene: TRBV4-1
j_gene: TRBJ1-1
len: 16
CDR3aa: CASSQVHKGPNTEAFF
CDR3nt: TGCGCCAGCAGCCAAGTGCATAAGGGGCCGAACACTGAAGCTTTCTTT

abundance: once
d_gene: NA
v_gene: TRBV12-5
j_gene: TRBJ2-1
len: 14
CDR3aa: CARRRDTDYNEQFF
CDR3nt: TGTGCTAGACGAAGGGACACCGACTACAATGAGCAGTTCTTC

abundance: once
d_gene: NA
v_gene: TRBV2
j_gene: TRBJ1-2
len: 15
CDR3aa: CASMEGTLGRNGYTF
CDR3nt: TGTGCCAGCATGGAGGGGACCTTGGGACGGAATGGCTACACCTTC

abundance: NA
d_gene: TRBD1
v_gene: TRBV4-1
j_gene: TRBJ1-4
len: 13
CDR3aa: CASSRLQGEKLFF
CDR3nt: TGCGCCAGCAGCCGGCTACAGGGGGAAAAACTGTTTTTT

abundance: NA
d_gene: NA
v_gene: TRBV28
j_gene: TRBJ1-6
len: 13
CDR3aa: CASRSHRDSPLHF
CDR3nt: TGTGCCAGCAGATCCCACAGGGATTCACCCCTCCACTTT

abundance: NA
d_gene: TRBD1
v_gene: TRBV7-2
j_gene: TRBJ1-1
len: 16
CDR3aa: CASSFGEQGAATEAFF
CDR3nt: TGTGCCAGCAGCTTTGGCGAGCAGGGGGCAGCCACTGAAGCTTTCTTT

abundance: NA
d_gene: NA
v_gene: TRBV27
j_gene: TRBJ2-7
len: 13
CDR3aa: CASSLGVTYEQYF
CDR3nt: TGTGCCAGCAGTTTGGGAGTTACCTACGAGCAGTACTTC

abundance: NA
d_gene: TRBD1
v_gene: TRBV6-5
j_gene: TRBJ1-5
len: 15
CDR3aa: CASFPGQVQNQPQHF
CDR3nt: TGTGCCAGCTTTCCTGGACAGGTCCAAAATCAGCCCCAGCATTTT

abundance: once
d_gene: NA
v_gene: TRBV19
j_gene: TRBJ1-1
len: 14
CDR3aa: CASNERRWNTEAFF
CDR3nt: TGTGCCAGTAACGAACGGAGGTGGAACACTGAAGCTTTCTTT

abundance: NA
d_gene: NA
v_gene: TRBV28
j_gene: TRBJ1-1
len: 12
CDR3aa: CASSLGGGEAFF
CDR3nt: TGTGCCAGCAGTTTAGGAGGTGGTGAAGCTTTCTTT

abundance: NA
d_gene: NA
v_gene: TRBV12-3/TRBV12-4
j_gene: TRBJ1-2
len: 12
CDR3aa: CASSLGRNGYTF
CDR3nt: TGTGCCAGCAGTTTAGGTAGAAATGGCTACACCTTC

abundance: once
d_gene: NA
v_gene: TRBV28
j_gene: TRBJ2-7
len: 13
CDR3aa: CASSLTGVYEQYF
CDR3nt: TGTGCCAGCAGTTTGACGGGAGTCTACGAGCAGTACTTC

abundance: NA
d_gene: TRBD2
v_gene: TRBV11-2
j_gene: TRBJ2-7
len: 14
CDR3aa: CASSLVAGAYEQYF
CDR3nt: TGTGCCAGCAGCTTAGTGGCGGGGGCCTACGAGCAGTACTTC

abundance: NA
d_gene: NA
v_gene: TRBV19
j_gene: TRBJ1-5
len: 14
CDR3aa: CASTYAGVGQPQHF
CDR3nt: TGTGCCAGTACTTACGCAGGGGTCGGCCAGCCCCAGCATTTT

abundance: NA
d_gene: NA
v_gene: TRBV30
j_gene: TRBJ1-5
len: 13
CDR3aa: CAWSFGENQPQHF
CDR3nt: TGTGCCTGGAGTTTCGGGGAAAATCAGCCCCAGCATTTT

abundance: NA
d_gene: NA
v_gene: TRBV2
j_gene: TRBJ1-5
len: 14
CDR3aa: CASRGSLGNQPQHF
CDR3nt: TGTGCCAGCAGGGGCTCCCTTGGGAATCAGCCCCAGCATTTT

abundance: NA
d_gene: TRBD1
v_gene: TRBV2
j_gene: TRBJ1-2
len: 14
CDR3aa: CASNRDRGRGGYTF
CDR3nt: TGTGCCAGCAACCGGGACAGGGGGCGCGGTGGCTACACCTTC

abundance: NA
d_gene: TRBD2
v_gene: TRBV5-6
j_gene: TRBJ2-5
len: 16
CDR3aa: CASSFLSGGAGETQYF
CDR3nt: TGTGCCAGCAGCTTCCTCTCCGGGGGGGCCGGAGAGACCCAGTACTTC

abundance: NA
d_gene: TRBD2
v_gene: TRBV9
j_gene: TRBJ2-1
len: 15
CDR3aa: CASSVFPSGNNEQFF
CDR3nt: TGTGCCAGCAGCGTATTCCCTAGCGGTAACAATGAGCAGTTCTTC

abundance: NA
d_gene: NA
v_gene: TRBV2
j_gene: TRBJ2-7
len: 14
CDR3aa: CASSDGLASYEQYF
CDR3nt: TGTGCCAGCAGTGACGGCCTAGCGTCCTACGAGCAGTACTTC

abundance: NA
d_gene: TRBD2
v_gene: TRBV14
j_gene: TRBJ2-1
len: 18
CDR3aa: CASSRFTPGLAYSGEQFF
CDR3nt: TGTGCCAGCAGCCGTTTTACCCCAGGACTAGCTTATAGCGGTGAGCAGTTCTTC

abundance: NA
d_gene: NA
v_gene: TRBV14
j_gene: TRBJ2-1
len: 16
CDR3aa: CASSPGGFSAYNEQFF
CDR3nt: TGTGCCAGCAGCCCCGGGGGTTTTTCGGCCTACAATGAGCAGTTCTTC